A selection of T cell receptor beta chains follows, all from one sample in a study of response to subunit inactivated influenza vaccine. From the RT-PCR reads, TCRdb called clonotypes with MiXCR, one entry per CDR3 protein. This sample has hundreds of thousands of distinct CDR3 sequences, with approximately 7.1% found just once. The starting material was PBMCs from blood, obtained less than 30 months after vaccination. These receptor sequences come from a man in his fifties or sixties who received an inactivated influenza vaccine. CDR3s include the opening cysteine and the closing phenylalanine or tryptophan.

v_call	cdr3_aa
TRBV20-1	CSARVAGQETQYF
TRBV6-1	CASTKGWGRNEETQYF
TRBV5-1	CASSERTGGFGYTF
TRBV12-3/TRBV12-4	CASRGLAGGLPYNEQFF
TRBV6-2/TRBV6-3	CASSSPKTIEETQYF
TRBV20-1	CSAKRGGAGAGELFF
TRBV6-1	CASSLIGGNQPQHF
TRBV20-1	CSAEDEKLFF
TRBV2	CASTGTAAKNIQYF
TRBV27	CASSLQGRGEGTYEQYF
TRBV7-2	CASSAPGEGYTF
TRBV5-5	CASSARRQDSYNEQFF
TRBV20-1	CSALVTSPGRYNEQFF
TRBV7-8	CASSLRDQREQYF
TRBV2	CASSEIRTSGGRNEQFF
TRBV18	CASSALAYYEQYF
TRBV11-2	CASSSHRAGELFF
TRBV20-1	CSARDTGQGRYTEAFF
TRBV20-1	CSARVGSSGANVLTF
TRBV5-1	CASSAPGAGIYNEQFF
TRBV30	CAWSVPTNLNTEAFF
TRBV7-9	CASSAIKREGLGNEQFF
TRBV12-3/TRBV12-4	CASSSSASGTYEQYF
TRBV5-1	CASSLATDSTNSPLHF
TRBV5-1	CASSSQRGGRENIQYF
TRBV2	CASSRTLEAFF
TRBV10-3	CATAGLGVGYEQYF
TRBV28	CASTYLGVRNSPLHF
TRBV7-8	CASSFSRDSHYEQYF
TRBV28	CASSVTRVEDEQYF
TRBV27	CASSLGAANEKLFF
TRBV28	CASSPDGQSGSGNTIYF
TRBV7-2	CASSLGQLTNQETQYF
TRBV28	CASSKAGAAGANVLTF
TRBV4-3	CASSQDYGGSGNTIYF
TRBV4-2	CASSESPGTGDLLGYTF
TRBV20-1	CSARRHKGLVGGLGYEQYF
TRBV20-1	CSARLKAYEQYF
TRBV19	CASSTSQETQYF
TRBV7-2	CASSQTGLGAGELFF
TRBV7-6	CASSLGGGGSEAFF
TRBV6-6	CASSYAQGSEAFF
TRBV5-5	CASSLAMTGYTDTQYF
TRBV15	CATSRVVSGGQAGELFF
TRBV5-1	CASSWGHSDYHSYEQYF
TRBV14	CASSHFRLAGGPIPNTGELFF
TRBV24-1	CATSGGGVQREQFF
TRBV2	CASCRWSYNSPLHF